These T cell receptor beta chains were read from a single sample in a study of blood T cells in healthy people across ages. TCRdb reprocessed the 5' RACE reads with MiXCR, giving one entry per CDR3 protein. The sample comprises 700,000 or so distinct CDR3 sequences, approximately 40% of which are singletons, and 25% to 35% rests with the top ten. The sample consisted of blood. The receptors stem from a man at least 80 years old in good health. Both conserved end residues are part of each CDR3. Each record gives: V gene, J gene, CDR3 protein.

TRBV6-5	TRBJ2-7	CASSTHTGSSYEQYF
TRBV29-1	TRBJ1-2	CSVEARRTVDGYTF
TRBV20-1	TRBJ2-5	CSARPAQYQETQYF
TRBV6-5	TRBJ2-7	CASSYSEGQGLGYEQYF
TRBV5-1	TRBJ2-7	CASSLVGDLGEQYF
TRBV6-5	TRBJ2-3	CASSLLGDRNTDTQYF
TRBV6-2/TRBV6-3	NA	CASSYVAGGYEQYF
TRBV3-1	TRBJ2-7	CASSQSGEQYF
TRBV7-2	TRBJ2-3	CASMVKWADTQYF
TRBV7-2	TRBJ2-5	CASSEPGLATEWETQYF
TRBV18	TRBJ1-2	CASSPNREPYGYTF
TRBV20-1	TRBJ2-7	CSARSPSGGASSAYEQYF
TRBV10-1	TRBJ2-1	CASSDRAGGLHNEQFF
TRBV10-3	NA	CAISESLGRGRDLGTQYF
TRBV4-1	TRBJ2-7	CASSQRDRAWNEQYF
TRBV20-1	TRBJ2-6	CSAMPWANVLTF
TRBV7-9	NA	CASSQGHPEPYEQYF
TRBV7-9	TRBJ2-6	CAPAASGANVLTF
TRBV21-1	TRBJ2-7	CASSERLGQASYEQYF
TRBV4-1	TRBJ2-3	CASSQEQLYSTDTQYF
TRBV19	TRBJ1-5	CASRSGVYQPQHF
TRBV20-1	TRBJ2-4	CSAYTGGGKNIQYF
TRBV29-1	TRBJ2-7	CSVAGTGGEQYF
TRBV12-3/TRBV12-4	TRBJ2-3	CASREIAGVSDTQYF
TRBV6-1	TRBJ2-2	CASRTGQGGSAGELFF
TRBV7-8	TRBJ2-1	CASSPRPLGNEQFF